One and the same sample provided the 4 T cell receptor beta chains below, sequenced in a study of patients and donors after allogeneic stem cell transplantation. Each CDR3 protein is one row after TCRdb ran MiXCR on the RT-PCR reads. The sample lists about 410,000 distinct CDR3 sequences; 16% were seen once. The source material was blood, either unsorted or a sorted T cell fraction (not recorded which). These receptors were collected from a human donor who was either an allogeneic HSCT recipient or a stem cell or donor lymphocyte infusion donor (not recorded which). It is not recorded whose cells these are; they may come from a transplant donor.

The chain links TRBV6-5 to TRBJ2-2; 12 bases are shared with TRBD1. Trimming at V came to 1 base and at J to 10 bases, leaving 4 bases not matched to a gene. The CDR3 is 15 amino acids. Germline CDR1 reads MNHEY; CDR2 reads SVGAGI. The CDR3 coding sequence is TGTGCCAGCAGTTACTTGGGACAGGGGGCGACGGAGCTGTTTTTT. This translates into CASSYLGQGATELFF.

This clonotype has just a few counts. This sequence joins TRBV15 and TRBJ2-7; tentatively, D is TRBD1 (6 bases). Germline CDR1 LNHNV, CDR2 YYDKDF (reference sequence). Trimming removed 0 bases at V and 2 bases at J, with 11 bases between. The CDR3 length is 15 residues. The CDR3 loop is CATSRDRPGAYEQYF. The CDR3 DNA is TGTGCCACCAGCAGAGATCGGCCAGGGGCCTACGAGCAGTACTTC.

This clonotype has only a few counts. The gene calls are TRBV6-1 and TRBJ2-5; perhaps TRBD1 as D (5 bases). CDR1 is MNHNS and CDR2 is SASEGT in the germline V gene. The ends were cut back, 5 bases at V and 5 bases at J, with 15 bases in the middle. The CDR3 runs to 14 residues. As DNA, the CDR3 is TGTGCCAGCAGTCAAGGGGCGGTGAAGGAGACCCAGTACTTC. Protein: CASSQGAVKETQYF.

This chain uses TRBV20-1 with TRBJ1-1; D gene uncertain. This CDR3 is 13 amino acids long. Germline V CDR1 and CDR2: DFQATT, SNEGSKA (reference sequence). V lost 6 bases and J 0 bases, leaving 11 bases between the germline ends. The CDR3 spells CSAPEPMNTEAFF. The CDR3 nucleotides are TGCAGTGCACCAGAGCCCATGAACACTGAAGCTTTCTTT.